This entry lists 7 T cell receptor beta chains sequenced from one sample in a study of T cells after posttransplantation cyclophosphamide. The table came from immunoSEQ multiplex PCR; TCRdb's copy has only in-frame clones and leaves some out. The sample was found to contain under 50,000 clones, and every one recurs. Input material: PBMCs. These receptor sequences come from a woman aged 50 to 60 in good health and a related stem cell transplant donor.

The sample holds many counts of this clone. The chain employs TRBV27 and TRBJ2-3; TRBD2 aligns across 8 bases. V was pared by 3 bases and J by 5 bases, with 7 bases of the junction left unmatched. The V gene's germline CDR1 is MNHEY and CDR2 SMNVEV (reference sequence). The CDR3 covers 15 residues. CDR3 nucleotides: TGTGCCAGCAGTTTCTCCGGGACTAGTGAAGATACGCAGTATTTT. Translated, it gives CASSFSGTSEDTQYF.

The CDR3 DNA follows: TGTGCCAGCAGCTTAGACCGGGGGGGGGCCGATACGCAGTATTTT. Protein: CASSLDRGGADTQYF. This rearrangement joins TRBV7-2 to TRBJ2-3; TRBD2 matches 8 bases. The V segment lost 1 base and the J segment 6 bases; nucleotides outside the gene matches: 6. The CDR3 covers 15 residues. Germline loops: CDR1 SGHTA, CDR2 FQGNSA. Drawing the rest from reference TRBV7-2 and TRBJ2-3, the complete variable domain is GAGVSQSPSNKVTEKGKDVELRCDPISGHTALYWYRQSLGQGLEFLIYFQGNSAPDKSGLPSDRFSAERTGGSVSTLTIQRTQQEDSAVYLCASSLDRGGADTQYFGPGTRLTVL.

The sample holds many counts of this clone. This rearrangement joins TRBV25-1 to TRBJ1-1, with unresolved D. The V and J ends lost 8 bases and 4 bases respectively, with 11 bases between them. The CDR3 has 12 amino acids. The germline V gene encodes CDR1 MGHDK and CDR2 SYGVNS. In DNA, the CDR3 is TGTGCCAGCCGAGTGGGCGCCACTGAAGCTTTCTTT. Protein: CASRVGATEAFF.

Ten or more counts support this clone. J is TRBJ1-2 and V is TRBV25-1; D perhaps matches TRBD1 (5 bases). This CDR3 region has 13 residues. The V gene lost 7 bases and the J gene lost 7 bases, with 16 bases spanning the gap. CDR1 is MGHDK, CDR2 SYGVNS, per germline. CDR3 region: CASISSQGGGYTF. CDR3 bases: TGTGCCAGCATCTCGTCCCAGGGAGGTGGCTACACCTTC.

This clone was recorded at least ten times. The chain carries TRBV6-1 and TRBJ1-1; D possibly corresponds to TRBD1 (6 bases). Trimming took 4 bases from V and 1 from J, leaving 10 bases between them. CDR1 and CDR2 (germline): MNHNS, SASEGT. This CDR3 region has 14 residues. In nucleotides, the CDR3 is TGTGCCAGCAGTGCGACAGGAGGGAACACTGAAGCTTTCTTT. Its translation is CASSATGGNTEAFF.

This clone showed up many times. The chain has TRBV5-1 and TRBJ2-7; 8 positions match TRBD2. V lost 3 bases to trimming and J lost 0 bases; unmatched junction nucleotides: 5. CDR3 length equals 15 residues. CDR1 SGHRS and CDR2 YFSETQ come from the germline V gene. CDR3 in DNA: TGCGCCAGCAGCTACACGGGGGGGTACTCCTACGAGCAGTACTTC. It is translated as CASSYTGGYSYEQYF. Based on the CDR3 plus reference TRBV5-1 and TRBJ2-7, the full variable domain is KAGVTQTPRYLIKTRGQQVTLSCSPISGHRSVSWYQQTPGQGLQFLFEYFSETQRNKGNFPGRFSGRQFSNSRSEMNVSTLELGDSALYLCASSYTGGYSYEQYFGPGTRLTVT.

This clone was seen many times. This rearrangement joins TRBV6-6 to TRBJ1-6, with 9 bases that match TRBD1. The germline gives CDR1 MNHNY, CDR2 SVGAGI (reference sequence). The CDR3 has 14 amino acids. V gave up 5 bases and J gave up 8 bases; unmatched junction bases: 4. As DNA, the CDR3 is TGTGCCAGCAGTACGGGACAGGGATATTCACCCCTCCACTTT. This sequence encodes CASSTGQGYSPLHF.